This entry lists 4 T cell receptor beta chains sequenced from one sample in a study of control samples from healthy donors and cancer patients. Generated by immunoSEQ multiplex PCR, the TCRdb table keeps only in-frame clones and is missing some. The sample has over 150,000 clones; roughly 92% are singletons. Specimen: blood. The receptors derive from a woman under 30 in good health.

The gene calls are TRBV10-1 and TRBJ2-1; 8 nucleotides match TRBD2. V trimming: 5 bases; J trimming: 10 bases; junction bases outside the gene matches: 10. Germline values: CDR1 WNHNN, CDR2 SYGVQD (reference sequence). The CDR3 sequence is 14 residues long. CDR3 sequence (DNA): TGCGCCAGCAGTCAGGGTAGCGGGGCTGGGGAGCAGTTCTTC. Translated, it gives CASSQGSGAGEQFF.

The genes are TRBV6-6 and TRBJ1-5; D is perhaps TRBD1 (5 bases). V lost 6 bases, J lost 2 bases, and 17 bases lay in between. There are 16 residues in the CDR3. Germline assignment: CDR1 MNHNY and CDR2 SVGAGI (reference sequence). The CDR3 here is CASRATQGGGNQPQHF. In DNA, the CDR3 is TGTGCCAGCAGGGCGACTCAGGGTGGGGGCAATCAGCCCCAGCATTTT.

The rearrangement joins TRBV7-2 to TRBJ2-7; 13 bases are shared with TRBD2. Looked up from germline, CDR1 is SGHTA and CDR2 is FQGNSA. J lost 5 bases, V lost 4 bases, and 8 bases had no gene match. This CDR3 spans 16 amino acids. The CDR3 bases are TGTGCCAGCAGCTCCGGACTAGCGGGAGCCGCCCACGAGCAGTACTTC. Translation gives CASSSGLAGAAHEQYF.

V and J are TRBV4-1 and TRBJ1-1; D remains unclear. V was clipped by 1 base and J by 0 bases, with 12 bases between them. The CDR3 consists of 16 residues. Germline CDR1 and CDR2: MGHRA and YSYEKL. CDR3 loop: CASSQGFVGMNTEAFF. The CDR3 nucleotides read TGCGCCAGCAGCCAAGGGTTTGTGGGAATGAACACTGAAGCTTTCTTT.